This paragraph covers one T cell receptor beta chain sequence. Its matching antigen is unknown. Repertoires were generated with immunoSEQ multiplex PCR, while TCRdb's copy carries only in-frame clones and drops some. The sample records 25,000 to 35,000 clones, around 82% being singletons. Germline-derived CDR1 and CDR2 are SNHLY and FYNNEI. V was cut by 5 bases and J by 8 bases, with 15 bases left in between. The CDR3 covers 14 residues. The source of the sample is a study of a mutant IDH1 vaccine in newly diagnosed glioma. General study results and limits: Immune responses arising from the vaccine appeared in about 93% of patients.

The time point here: week 47, end of study. Vaccinated patients received 300 ug of mutant IDH1 20-mer peptide per dose, with topical imiquimod. The receptor was derived from a man aged 25 to 45 with glioma. The starting material was PBMCs, obtained from a glioma patient whose treatment included an IDH1 peptide vaccine. The J gene is TRBJ1-4, the V gene TRBV2, with D perhaps TRBD1 (5 bases). CDR3 bases: TGTGCCAGCAGTAACCCAGGGCAGGAGGAAAAACTGTTTTTT. It encodes CASSNPGQEEKLFF.